Below are 23 T cell receptor beta chains sequenced from a single sample in a study of blood T cell repertoires in COVID-19. Some clones are missing from TCRdb's copy, which holds only in-frame ones; the method was immunoSEQ multiplex PCR. The data show about 99,000 clones, approximately 90% seen once. Material: peripheral blood. The receptors stem from a man aged 45-65 years in a cohort sampled during active COVID-19.

This clone is a singleton in its sample. This chain links TRBV3-1 (or the pseudogene TRBV3-2) with TRBJ1-2; 8 bases map to TRBD1. The CDR3 spans 14 residues. Trimming took 4 bases from V and 4 from J; bases not matched to a gene: 5. CDR1 LGHDT and CDR2 YNNKEL come from the germline V gene (reference sequence). In DNA form, the CDR3 reads TGTGCCAGCAGCCGAATCGACAGGGGCTATGGCTACACCTTC. Its protein product is CASSRIDRGYGYTF.

The chain uses TRBV11-2 and TRBJ2-7; maybe TRBD1 (5 bases). This CDR3 region has 14 residues. V lost 5 bases, J lost 5 bases, and 16 bases lay in between. From germline, CDR1 is SGHAT and CDR2 FQNNGV. The CDR3 spells CASSPEARVDEQYF. CDR3 bases: TGTGCCAGCAGCCCAGAGGCCAGGGTTGACGAGCAGTACTTC.

The chain is built from TRBV3-1 (or the pseudogene TRBV3-2) and TRBJ2-3; 14 bases are a match to TRBD2. The germline CDR1 and CDR2 sequences are LGHDT and YNNKEL (reference sequence). This CDR3 spans 16 amino acids. With V trimmed by 3 bases and J by 6 bases, 5 bases remained unmatched. CDR3 region: CASSHRLAGGRDTQYF. The CDR3 DNA sequence: TGTGCCAGCAGCCATAGACTAGCGGGGGGGCGGGATACGCAGTATTTT.

The chain couples TRBV28 to TRBJ1-5, with D possibly TRBD1 on 6 matching bases. The V gene lost 2 bases and the J gene lost 3 bases, with 14 bases spanning the gap. Germline CDR1 MDHEN, CDR2 SYDVKM. The CDR3 has 16 residues. CDR3 amino acids: CASSLRAAGDNQPQHF. Written as DNA, the CDR3 is TGTGCCAGCAGTTTACGGGCAGCAGGGGACAATCAGCCCCAGCATTTT.

The chain employs TRBV5-1 and TRBJ2-5; 8 nucleotides agree with TRBD1. The CDR3 loop spans 15 amino acids. The V segment lost 2 bases and the J segment 1 base; nucleotides outside the gene matches: 4. CDR1 is SGHRS and CDR2 is YFSETQ in the germline V gene. The CDR3 nucleotides read TGCGCCAGCAGCTTCCCAGGACAGGGCCAAGAGACCCAGTACTTC. Translating it yields CASSFPGQGQETQYF.

This chain connects TRBV5-4 to TRBJ1-1; 7 bases match TRBD1. The J segment lost 1 base and the V segment lost 4 bases, leaving 7 bases of the junction unmatched. Germline CDR1 SGHNT, CDR2 YYREEE (reference sequence). The CDR3 consists of 15 residues. The CDR3 DNA reads TGTGCCAGCAGCACTCGACAGGGTACGAACACTGAAGCTTTCTTT. As protein: CASSTRQGTNTEAFF.

The chain employs TRBV18 and TRBJ2-7; tentatively, D is TRBD1 (6 bases). Trimming removed 3 bases from V and 3 bases from J, with 12 bases in between. Germline V gene sequence: CDR1 KGHSH, CDR2 LQKENI. This CDR3 region has 14 residues. CDR3 amino acids: CASSPDGRGYEQYF. CDR3 nucleotides: TGTGCCAGCTCACCGGATGGCAGGGGCTACGAGCAGTACTTC.

V and J are TRBV12-5 and TRBJ2-3; 9 nucleotides agree with TRBD1. The germline V gene has CDR1 LGHNT and CDR2 FRNRAP. The CDR3 extends over 13 amino acids. Unmatched junction bases numbered 1, after V lost 6 bases and J lost 3 bases. In DNA, the CDR3 is TGTGCTAGTGGGACAGGGGGGACAGATACGCAGTATTTT. Amino acid sequence: CASGTGGTDTQYF.

This rearrangement joins TRBV10-3 to TRBJ1-2, with D possibly being TRBD1 (5 bases). V was trimmed by 3 bases and J by 6 bases, leaving 11 bases between them. This CDR3 has 13 residues. Germline lookup yields CDR1 ENHRY and CDR2 SYGVKD. CDR3 sequence: CAISENKGDGYTF. The CDR3 DNA reads as TGTGCCATCAGTGAAAACAAAGGGGATGGCTACACCTTC.

This chain uses TRBV3-1 (or the pseudogene TRBV3-2) with TRBJ2-3; TRBD2 matches at 7 bases. Germline CDR1 is LGHDT and CDR2 is YNNKEL (reference sequence). CDR3 length equals 12 residues. V trimming: 4 bases; J trimming: 9 bases; junction bases outside the gene matches: 4. The DNA of the CDR3 is TGTGCCAGCAGCCGAGGGAGGGGCACGCAGTATTTT. The encoded protein is CASSRGRGTQYF.

The chain combines TRBV27 with TRBJ1-1, with D perhaps TRBD1 (6 bases). The CDR3 length is 14 residues. Trimming stripped 2 bases from V and 4 bases from J, with 11 bases between. Looked up from germline, CDR1 is MNHEY and CDR2 is SMNVEV (reference sequence). The CDR3 loop is CASSLQGKGTEAFF. The CDR3 region has the DNA TGTGCCAGCAGTTTACAGGGGAAAGGCACTGAAGCTTTCTTT.

This clone showed up just once. The rearrangement links TRBV13 to TRBJ2-7; tentatively, D is TRBD2 (6 bases). Per the germline V gene, CDR1 is PRHDT and CDR2 is FYEKMQ (reference sequence). The V end lost 2 bases, the J end lost 7 bases, and 12 bases lay between the germline ends. The CDR3 has 13 residues. CDR3 region: CASSLTGRGEQYF. In DNA, the CDR3 is TGTGCCAGCAGCTTAACCGGGAGAGGGGAGCAGTACTTC.

The V call is TRBV28, the J call TRBJ1-2; D is unclear. Trimming left V 8 bases short and J 12 bases short, with 16 bases between. The V gene's germline CDR1 is MDHEN and CDR2 SYDVKM. CDR3 size: 11 residues. CDR3 DNA: TGTGCCAGCTCTGGCGGGGTTCGCCACACCTTC. It yields the protein CASSGGVRHTF.

This clone was counted once. This chain links TRBV19 with TRBJ2-5, with D maybe TRBD2 (6 bases). This CDR3 is built from 16 residues. Germline CDR1 LNHDA, CDR2 SQIVND (reference sequence). V shed 1 base and J shed 4 bases, with 16 bases lying between them. This chain's CDR3 is CASSIAPGGARETQYF. CDR3 sequence (DNA): TGTGCCAGTAGTATAGCCCCCGGCGGGGCTCGAGAGACCCAGTACTTC.

The rearrangement joins TRBV5-4 to TRBJ1-2; D may be TRBD1 (6 bases). The CDR3 contains 15 residues. V was clipped by 1 base and J by 0 bases, with 10 bases between them. Germline CDR1 and CDR2: SGHNT and YYREEE (reference sequence). This CDR3 is CASSLIGGTNYGYTF. DNA for the CDR3: TGTGCCAGCAGCTTGATTGGGGGCACTAACTATGGCTACACCTTC.

The chain carries TRBV5-1 and TRBJ1-1, with D possibly being TRBD1 (5 bases). The germline V gene has CDR1 SGHRS and CDR2 YFSETQ. V lost 0 bases, J lost 1 base, and 10 bases lay in between. CDR3 size: 15 residues. CDR3: CASSLGSTGNTEAFF. The CDR3 nucleotides are TGCGCCAGCAGCTTGGGGAGTACAGGGAACACTGAAGCTTTCTTT.

This chain connects TRBV7-3 to TRBJ2-1; tentative D call: TRBD2 (6 bases). The CDR3 length is 16 residues. Trimming took off 5 bases at V and 0 bases at J, with 14 bases between the two ends. Germline assignment: CDR1 SGHTA and CDR2 FQGTGA. Here the CDR3 reads CASSPGTASSYNEQFF. DNA for the CDR3: TGTGCCAGCAGCCCCGGGACTGCGAGCTCCTACAATGAGCAGTTCTTC.

The J gene is TRBJ1-5, the V gene TRBV2; 7 nucleotides align to TRBD1. The CDR3 is 13 residues long. The J segment lost 4 bases and the V segment lost 7 bases, leaving 4 bases of the junction unmatched. The V gene's germline CDR1 is SNHLY and CDR2 FYNNEI. CDR3 protein: CASIQDRNQPQHF. In DNA, the CDR3 is TGTGCCAGCATTCAGGACAGGAATCAGCCCCAGCATTTT.

The chain employs TRBV7-2 and TRBJ1-2, with TRBD1 identical over 7 bases. From germline, CDR1 is SGHTA and CDR2 FQGNSA. Germline trimming cut 3 bases from V and 2 bases from J; bases unmatched to any gene: 3. The CDR3 sequence is 14 residues long. The CDR3 reads CASSFGQENYGYTF. The CDR3 DNA is TGTGCCAGCAGCTTCGGACAGGAGAACTATGGCTACACCTTC.

This chain links TRBV5-5 with TRBJ2-5; 7 nucleotides agree with TRBD2. The CDR3 covers 14 residues. J gave up 4 bases and V 1 base, and 4 bases lay outside the gene matches. The V gene's germline CDR1 is SGHKS and CDR2 YYEKEE (reference sequence). CDR3 loop: CASSLSGVGETQYF. The CDR3 DNA is TGTGCCAGCAGCTTGAGCGGGGTAGGAGAGACCCAGTACTTC.

The chain links TRBV7-2 to TRBJ1-1, with D possibly TRBD1 on 5 matching bases. The CDR3 is 15 amino acids. The V end was cut by 2 bases, the J end by 0 bases, with 10 bases between. Germline CDR1 and CDR2: SGHTA and FQGNSA. The CDR3 nucleotides read TGTGCCAGCAGCTTAATGACAGCCATGAACACTGAAGCTTTCTTT. It is translated as CASSLMTAMNTEAFF.

The rearrangement uses TRBV5-6 and TRBJ1-6; possible D gene TRBD1, 6 bases. Germline V lookup: CDR1 SGHDT, CDR2 YYEEEE. The V end lost 0 bases, the J end lost 9 bases, and 10 bases lay between the germline ends. This CDR3 comprises 14 residues. CDR3 DNA: TGTGCCAGCAGCTTGGGGCAGGGGACTTCACCCCTCCACTTT. It translates to CASSLGQGTSPLHF.

The V gene is TRBV29-1, the J gene TRBJ2-3; D ambiguous. Germline CDR1 is SQVTM and CDR2 is ANQGSEA. V lost 3 bases, J lost 0 bases, and 10 bases lay in between. This CDR3 is built from 14 residues. The CDR3 is CSVESSPSTDTQYF. The CDR3 nucleotides are TGCAGCGTTGAGTCGAGCCCCAGCACAGATACGCAGTATTTT.